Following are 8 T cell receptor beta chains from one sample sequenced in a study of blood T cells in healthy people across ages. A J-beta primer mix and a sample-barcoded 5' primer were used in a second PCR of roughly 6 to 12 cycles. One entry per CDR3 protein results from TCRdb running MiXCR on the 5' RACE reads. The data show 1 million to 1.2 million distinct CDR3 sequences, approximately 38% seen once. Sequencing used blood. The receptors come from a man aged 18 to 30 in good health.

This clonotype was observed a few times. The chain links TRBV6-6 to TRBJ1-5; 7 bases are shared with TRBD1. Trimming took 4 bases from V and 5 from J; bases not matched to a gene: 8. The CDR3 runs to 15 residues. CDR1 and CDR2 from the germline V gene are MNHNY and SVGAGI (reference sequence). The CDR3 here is CASSSDRAIYQPQHF. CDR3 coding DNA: TGTGCCAGCAGTTCCGACAGGGCGATATATCAGCCCCAGCATTTT.

In DNA, the CDR3 is TGCAGTGCTAGAGATCGACGGGGAACAGGGCAGCCCCAGCATTTT. Translated: CSARDRRGTGQPQHF. The V gene is TRBV20-1, the J gene TRBJ1-5, with D maybe TRBD1 (6 bases). V was clipped by 0 bases and J by 7 bases, with 16 bases between them. The CDR3 spans 15 residues. Germline V gene lookup returns CDR1 DFQATT and CDR2 SNEGSKA (reference sequence).

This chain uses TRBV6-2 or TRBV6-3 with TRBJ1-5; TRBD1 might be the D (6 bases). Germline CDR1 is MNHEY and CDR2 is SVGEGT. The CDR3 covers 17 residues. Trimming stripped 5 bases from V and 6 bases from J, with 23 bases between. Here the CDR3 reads CASSTPKTGRVSQPQHF. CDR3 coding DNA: TGTGCCAGCAGTACCCCCAAAACAGGGAGAGTTAGTCAGCCCCAGCATTTT.

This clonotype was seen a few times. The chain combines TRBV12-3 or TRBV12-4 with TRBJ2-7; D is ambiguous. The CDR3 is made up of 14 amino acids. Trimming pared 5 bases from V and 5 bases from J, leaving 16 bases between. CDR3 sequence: CASSRKGTVDEQYF. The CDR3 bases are TGTGCCAGCAGTCGGAAGGGTACGGTGGACGAGCAGTACTTC.

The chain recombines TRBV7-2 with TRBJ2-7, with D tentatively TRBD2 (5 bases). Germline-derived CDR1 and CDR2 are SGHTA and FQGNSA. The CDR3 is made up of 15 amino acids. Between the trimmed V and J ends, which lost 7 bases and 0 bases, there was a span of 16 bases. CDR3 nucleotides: TGTGCCAGCATCGGAGGTGGTAAAAGCTCCTACGAGCAGTACTTC. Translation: CASIGGGKSSYEQYF. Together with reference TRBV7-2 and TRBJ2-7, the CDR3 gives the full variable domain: GAGVSQSPSNKVTEKGKDVELRCDPISGHTALYWYRQSLGQGLEFLIYFQGNSAPDKSGLPSDRFSAERTGGSVSTLTIQRTQQEDSAVYLCASIGGGKSSYEQYFGPGTRLTVT.

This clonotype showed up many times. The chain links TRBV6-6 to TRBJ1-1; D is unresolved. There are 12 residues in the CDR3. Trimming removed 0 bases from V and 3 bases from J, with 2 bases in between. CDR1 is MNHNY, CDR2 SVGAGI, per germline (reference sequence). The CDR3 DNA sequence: TGTGCCAGCAGTTACTCCGACACTGAAGCTTTCTTT. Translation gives CASSYSDTEAFF.

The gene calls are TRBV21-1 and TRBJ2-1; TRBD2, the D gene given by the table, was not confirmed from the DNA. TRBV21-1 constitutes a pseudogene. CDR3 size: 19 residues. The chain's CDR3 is CASSKIDRTTTGGGNEQFF. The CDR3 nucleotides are TGTGCCAGCAGCAAAATCGACCGAACGACGACGGGAGGGGGCAATGAGCAGTTCTTC.

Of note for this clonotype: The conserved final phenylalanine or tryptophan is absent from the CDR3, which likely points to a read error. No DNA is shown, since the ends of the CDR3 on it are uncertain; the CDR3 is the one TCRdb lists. CDR3 amino acids: CASSPRPGDGYTFGS. This chain joins TRBV9 and TRBJ2-5; the table's D call, TRBD1, has no DNA check behind it. The CDR3 spans 15 residues, counting both ends. Germline V gene sequence: CDR1 SGDLS, CDR2 YYNGEE.